This section outlines one T cell receptor (beta chain) sequence together with its context. These data come from a study of blood T cell repertoires in COVID-19. For the study at large: Collection of acute and convalescent COVID-19 samples took place in the United States, Italy and Spain. From T cells, B-cell-depleted T cells, or PBMCs came the material, which was cDNA or gDNA.

V was pared by 4 bases and J by 4 bases, with 5 bases between. The CDR3 has 12 residues. Germline CDR1 reads MNHNY; CDR2 reads SVGAGI (reference sequence). One Seattle source followed patients from active infection through their disease course. Method: immunoSEQ multiplex PCR; TCRdb's copy keeps in-frame clones and lacks some. The data contain 50,000 to 80,000 clones, around 73% of them seen just once; the ten biggest clones take up more than 13%. Source material: peripheral blood. The chain combines TRBV6-6 with TRBJ1-3; D is uncertain. This receptor was obtained from a man aged 55 to 70 with COVID-19, enrolled during active disease. The CDR3 nucleotides are TGTGCCAGCAGTTTTCTGGGAAACACCATATATTTT. Protein product: CASSFLGNTIYF.